The 30 T cell receptor beta chains given below trace back to one sample, sequenced in a study of response to subunit inactivated influenza vaccine. TCRdb re-called the RT-PCR reads with MiXCR, one entry per CDR3 protein. In the table there are 450,000 to 500,000 distinct CDR3 sequences, 10% to 11% of which are singletons. Source: PBMCs from blood, taken 45 days after vaccination. These receptors all stem from a man aged 50 or older who received an inactivated influenza vaccine.

This CDR3 reads CASSLRGADEKLFF. The CDR3 DNA reads as TGCGCCAGCAGCTTGAGGGGGGCGGATGAAAAACTGTTTTTT. This sequence joins TRBV5-1 and TRBJ1-4; a weak D match, TRBD1 (6 bases). The CDR3 has 14 amino acids. The V gene lost 1 base and the J gene lost 6 bases, with 10 bases spanning the gap. Per germline, CDR1 SGHRS and CDR2 YFSETQ.

The CDR3 region has the DNA TGTGCCAGCAGCTTAGGACTAGTAAATGGGGATGAGCAGTTCTTC. Residues: CASSLGLVNGDEQFF. The rearrangement links TRBV7-6 to TRBJ2-1; D possibly corresponds to TRBD2 (6 bases). CDR1 SGHVS and CDR2 FNYEAQ come from the germline V gene. The CDR3 covers 15 residues. Trimming shortened V by 1 base and J by 8 bases, and 15 bases separated the two germline ends.

This clonotype was seen many times. The chain couples TRBV29-1 to TRBJ2-1; D is perhaps TRBD2 (6 bases). In germline, CDR1 is SQVTM, CDR2 ANQGSEA. V lost 6 bases, J lost 9 bases, and 21 bases lay in between. The CDR3 is made up of 14 amino acids. CDR3 DNA: TGCAGCGTGAGCGTGGCGGGGCCCGGCGGTGAGCAGTTCTTC. This sequence encodes CSVSVAGPGGEQFF.

Notes on this clonotype: A read error may account for a junction end that differs from germline. The rearrangement joins TRBV2 to TRBJ1-2; D remains unclear. This CDR3 is 12 amino acids long. Looked up from germline, CDR1 is SNHLY and CDR2 is FYNNEI. The CDR3 region has the DNA TGTGCCAGCAGCGTCTCTAACTTTGGCTACACCTTC. Translation: CASSVSNFGYTF.

The chain links TRBV27 to TRBJ2-1; 7 bases are shared with TRBD2. The J segment lost 7 bases and the V segment lost 1 base, leaving 13 bases of the junction unmatched. The length of the CDR3 is 17 residues. CDR1 MNHEY and CDR2 SMNVEV come from the germline V gene (reference sequence). CDR3 in amino acids: CASSLFERGPSFNEQFF. CDR3 coding DNA: TGTGCCAGCAGTTTATTCGAGCGGGGCCCCAGCTTTAATGAGCAGTTCTTC.

This clonotype was observed a handful of times. The CDR3 DNA follows: TGTGCCAGCAGGGGGACTAGCGCCGGGGAGCTGTTTTTT. This translates into CASRGTSAGELFF. The V and J genes are TRBV12-3 or TRBV12-4 and TRBJ2-2; 10 nucleotides match TRBD2. The J segment lost 6 bases and the V segment lost 6 bases, leaving 1 base of the junction unmatched. This CDR3 has 13 amino acids.

The chain couples TRBV7-9 to TRBJ1-4; D is uncertain. Trimming cost V 3 bases and J 8 bases, with 10 bases left between them. Germline CDR1 and CDR2: SEHNR and FQNEAQ (reference sequence). The CDR3 extends over 13 amino acids. Here the CDR3 reads CASSFGEREKLFF. The CDR3 DNA reads as TGTGCCAGCAGCTTCGGGGAGCGAGAAAAACTGTTTTTT.

This clonotype was seen more than once but under ten times. This chain joins TRBV7-2 and TRBJ2-7; 7 bases map to TRBD2. Germline trimming cut 5 bases from V and 1 base from J; bases unmatched to any gene: 5. The CDR3 contains 14 residues. The V gene's germline CDR1 is SGHTA and CDR2 FQGNSA. The CDR3 coding sequence is TGTGCCAGCAGCCCGAGGCGGGGGTCCTACGAGCAGTACTTC. Translating gives CASSPRRGSYEQYF.

V is TRBV28 and J is TRBJ2-7, with D perhaps TRBD1 (7 bases). The germline gives CDR1 MDHEN, CDR2 SYDVKM. Trimming pared 8 bases from V and 4 bases from J, leaving 15 bases between. This CDR3 spans 13 amino acids. CDR3 bases: TGTGCCAGCGCCCCAGGGGGGCCTTACGAGCAGTACTTC. Translation gives CASAPGGPYEQYF.

The rearrangement joins TRBV29-1 to TRBJ2-2, with 7 bases identical to TRBD2. The V and J ends lost 7 bases and 6 bases, in that order; junction bases with no gene match: 8. Germline-derived CDR1 and CDR2 are SQVTM and ANQGSEA. The CDR3 has 13 residues. The DNA for the CDR3 is TGCAGCGGAAGGGGCGGGAGCCCCGGGGAGCTGTTTTTT. It specifies CSGRGGSPGELFF.

Remarks on this clonotype: The junction does not match germline at one end; this may be a read error. This chain uses TRBV27 with TRBJ2-6; D is possibly TRBD1 (5 bases). The CDR3 runs to 16 residues. Per germline, CDR1 MNHEY and CDR2 SMNVEV (reference sequence). The chain's CDR3 is CASSLSWVPGANVPTF. The CDR3, as DNA: TGTGCCAGCAGTTTATCATGGGTTCCTGGGGCCAACGTCCCGACTTTC.

Points on this clonotype: Relative to the germline gene, one junction end is altered; a read error may explain this. V usage is TRBV7-9 and J usage is TRBJ2-7; D unresolved. The germline gives CDR1 SEHNR, CDR2 FQNEAQ (reference sequence). This CDR3 has 12 amino acids. This CDR3 is CASTLDTYEQYF. The CDR3, as DNA: TGTGCCAGCACCTTAGACACTTACGAGCAGTACTTC.

This clonotype was seen at least ten times. The chain uses TRBV12-3 or TRBV12-4 and TRBJ2-7; D tentatively reads TRBD1 or TRBD2 (5 bases each). Trimming left V 3 bases short and J 5 bases short, with 11 bases between. The CDR3 extends over 13 amino acids. CDR3 protein: CASSFSRDHEQYF. As DNA, the CDR3 is TGTGCCAGCAGTTTTAGCAGGGACCACGAGCAGTACTTC.

This clonotype was detected only a few times. V is TRBV10-3 and J is TRBJ2-3; tentative D call: TRBD1 (5 bases). V dropped 8 bases and J dropped 6 bases, with 12 bases sitting between them. The CDR3 is made up of 12 amino acids. From germline, CDR1 is ENHRY and CDR2 SYGVKD. The CDR3 DNA reads TGTGCCATCGGGGCAGGGTCCGATACGCAGTATTTT. Translating gives CAIGAGSDTQYF.

This clonotype came up a few times. The CDR3 is CASSQAGGSSYEQYF. The DNA of the CDR3 is TGTGCCAGCAGCCAAGCAGGGGGCAGCTCCTACGAGCAGTACTTC. The rearrangement links TRBV3-1 to TRBJ2-7; 8 bases are shared with TRBD1. The CDR3 covers 15 residues. The trim removed 1 base at V and 0 bases at J, leaving 2 bases unmatched. Germline V gives CDR1 LGHDT, CDR2 YNNKEL (reference sequence).

The chain recombines TRBV19 with TRBJ1-2; 12 bases are shared with TRBD1. CDR3 length: 14 amino acids. V lost 5 bases and J lost 7; bases outside the gene matches: 5. Germline V gives CDR1 LNHDA, CDR2 SQIVND (reference sequence). CDR3 DNA sequence: TGTGCCAGTAGTCCCCGGGACAGGGGGCTTGGCTACACCTTC. Translated: CASSPRDRGLGYTF.

This clonotype was recorded a few times. V is TRBV6-1 and J is TRBJ1-4; D remains ambiguous. The CDR3 consists of 14 residues. From germline, CDR1 is MNHNS and CDR2 SASEGT. Trimming cost V 6 bases and J 0 bases, with 8 bases left between them. The CDR3 region is CASRALATNEKLFF. CDR3 coding DNA: TGTGCCAGCAGGGCGCTTGCAACTAATGAAAAACTGTTTTTT.

This clonotype was counted between two and nine times. This chain joins TRBV12-3 or TRBV12-4 and TRBJ1-5; possible D gene TRBD1, 6 bases. CDR3 size: 15 residues. The germline V and J ends were trimmed by 1 base and 4 bases, with 11 bases remaining between them. The CDR3 DNA follows: TGTGCCAGCAGTTTAGGGGACAATATTAATCAGCCCCAGCATTTT. This encodes CASSLGDNINQPQHF.

In its sample, this clonotype was seen a few times. The rearrangement joins TRBV11-2 to TRBJ2-2; 10 bases are shared with TRBD2. The J segment lost 7 bases and the V segment lost 0 bases, leaving 8 bases of the junction unmatched. Looked up from germline, CDR1 is SGHAT and CDR2 is FQNNGV. This CDR3 contains 17 residues. The CDR3 protein is CASSLDGLAAQVGELFF. The CDR3 bases are TGTGCCAGCAGCTTAGATGGACTAGCGGCGCAGGTCGGGGAGCTGTTTTTT.

This clonotype turned up a few times. The chain has TRBV4-2 and TRBJ2-7; D is uncertain. Trimming cost V 0 bases and J 0 bases, with 12 bases left between them. The CDR3 consists of 16 residues. The germline gives CDR1 LGHNA, CDR2 YNFKEQ. CDR3: CASSQEERTYSYEQYF. The CDR3 nucleotides read TGTGCCAGCAGCCAAGAAGAGAGGACGTACTCCTACGAGCAGTACTTC.

This chain connects TRBV20-1 to TRBJ2-1, with 10 bases lining up with TRBD2. This CDR3 has 16 residues. V shed 3 bases, J shed 2 bases, and the junction held 7 bases outside the gene matches. Germline V gene sequence: CDR1 DFQATT, CDR2 SNEGSKA (reference sequence). CDR3 bases: TGCAGTGCTAGTGGGGGAGCGGGGGGGACCTACAATGAGCAGTTCTTC. Its translation is CSASGGAGGTYNEQFF.

The table lists this clonotype with many counts. The chain couples TRBV6-5 to TRBJ2-2; 10 positions match TRBD1. From germline, CDR1 is MNHEY and CDR2 SVGAGI. J was trimmed by 5 bases and V by 0 bases; bases with no gene match: 6. The CDR3 has 17 amino acids. This CDR3 is CASSYSMTGGWTGELFF. In DNA, the CDR3 is TGTGCCAGCAGTTACTCGATGACAGGGGGCTGGACCGGGGAGCTGTTTTTT.

This chain uses TRBV5-5 with TRBJ2-7; D not resolved. The V gene's germline CDR1 is SGHKS and CDR2 YYEKEE (reference sequence). The CDR3 covers 14 residues. V lost 1 base to trimming and J lost 5 bases, with 13 bases between them. This CDR3 reads CASSLNFRRDEQYF. CDR3 sequence (DNA): TGTGCCAGCAGCTTGAATTTCAGAAGGGACGAGCAGTACTTC. Supplemented by reference TRBV5-5 and TRBJ2-7, the full variable domain reads DAGVTQSPTHLIKTRGQQVTLRCSPISGHKSVSWYQQVLGQGPQFIFQYYEKEERGRGNFPDRFSARQFPNYSSELNVNALLLGDSALYLCASSLNFRRDEQYFGPGTRLTVT.

This sequence joins TRBV5-5 and TRBJ2-6; D may be TRBD2 (6 bases). Trimming cost V 4 bases and J 2 bases, with 13 bases left between them. Germline-derived CDR1 and CDR2 are SGHKS and YYEKEE (reference sequence). This CDR3 contains 16 residues. The CDR3 sequence is CASSQSGLAGANVLTF. CDR3 bases: TGTGCCAGCAGCCAATCGGGACTCGCTGGGGCCAACGTCCTGACTTTC.

CDR3 protein: CASSIPDRTEAFF. The CDR3 nucleotides are TGTGCCAGTAGTATCCCCGACAGGACTGAAGCTTTCTTT. The J gene is TRBJ1-1, the V gene TRBV19; D possibly corresponds to TRBD1 (6 bases). CDR3 size: 13 residues. The germline V and J ends were trimmed by 3 bases and 5 bases, with 10 bases remaining between them. The germline V gene encodes CDR1 LNHDA and CDR2 SQIVND (reference sequence).

This clonotype was detected many times. The chain recombines TRBV20-1 with TRBJ1-1; weak D call: TRBD1 (6 bases). This CDR3 has 12 residues. Germline V gene lookup returns CDR1 DFQATT and CDR2 SNEGSKA (reference sequence). Trimming removed 6 bases at V and 2 bases at J, with 10 bases between. The CDR3 region is CSAQDSNTEAFF. In nucleotides, the CDR3 is TGCAGTGCGCAGGACAGTAACACTGAAGCTTTCTTT.

This clonotype has only a few counts. This chain uses TRBV7-2 with TRBJ2-5; 9 bases agree with TRBD1. Germline-derived CDR1 and CDR2 are SGHTA and FQGNSA. The CDR3 consists of 13 residues. The junction had 2 bases not matched to a gene; V was cut back by 5 bases and J by 4 bases. The CDR3 bases are TGTGCCAGCAGCGGGACAGGGCCAGAGACCCAGTACTTC. Encoded protein: CASSGTGPETQYF.

This clonotype was observed a few times. The chain uses TRBV20-1 and TRBJ2-1; D not resolved. The germline V gene encodes CDR1 DFQATT and CDR2 SNEGSKA (reference sequence). V was clipped by 4 bases and J by 0 bases, with 16 bases between them. The CDR3 contains 16 residues. In DNA, the CDR3 is TGCAGTGCTAATGGAGATGACACCCGCTCCTACAATGAGCAGTTCTTC. Protein: CSANGDDTRSYNEQFF.

The V gene is TRBV10-3, the J gene TRBJ2-7, with 7 positions matching TRBD1. V was pared by 7 bases and J by 1 base, with 7 bases of the junction left unmatched. The CDR3 is 14 residues long. Germline CDR1 ENHRY, CDR2 SYGVKD. The CDR3 reads CAINPGQESYEQYF. CDR3 sequence (DNA): TGTGCCATCAATCCAGGACAGGAATCCTACGAGCAGTACTTC.

This clonotype was picked up many times. The CDR3 protein is CASSERQGRSGANVLTF. CDR3 DNA: TGTGCCAGCAGCGAAAGACAGGGGCGCTCTGGGGCCAACGTCCTGACTTTC. The chain links TRBV7-2 to TRBJ2-6, with 8 positions matching TRBD1. The germline CDR1 and CDR2 sequences are SGHTA and FQGNSA. The length of the CDR3 is 17 residues. J gave up 0 bases and V 5 bases, and 6 bases lay outside the gene matches.